This T cell receptor (beta chain) was recorded in a study of vaccination and CD4 T cells after COVID-19. Looking at the study overall: Post-COVID sampling occurred a median around 97 days after diagnosis (range 35 to 161). Study conclusions and caveats: The rise in median SARS-CoV-2-reactive clonotypes, from around 20 to 38, was not significant.

The treatment here: roughly 11-day PBMC culture with coronavirus spike peptide pools or control peptides (ViraFEST assay). Per the germline V gene, CDR1 is LNHDA and CDR2 is SQIVND (reference sequence). The CDR3 is made up of 14 amino acids. V was clipped by 6 bases and J by 5 bases, with 11 bases between them. Regarding this clonotype: What it binds is unknown.

Oncomine TCR Beta short-read sequencing was applied to DNA from cultured CD4+ T cells. TCRdb independently ran MiXCR on the PCR reads; one entry per CDR3 protein. The data contain 20,000 or so distinct CDR3 sequences, over 40% of them seen just once; the ten biggest clones take up around 2.7%. V and J are TRBV19 and TRBJ1-6; D unclear. The receptor was derived from a human donor who had recovered from COVID-19. This sample comprised CD4+ T cells from blood, cultured in vitro, obtained after SARS-CoV-2 vaccination. In DNA form, the CDR3 reads TGTGCCAGTAGGTCCGGGAGAGATAATTCACCCCTCCACTTT. This translates into CASRSGRDNSPLHF.